Listed here are 20 T cell receptor beta chains from one sample, sequenced in a study of blood T cells in healthy people across ages. Combining a sample-barcoded 5' primer with a J-beta primer mix, a second PCR ran for about 7 to 12 cycles. One entry per CDR3 protein results from TCRdb running MiXCR on the 5' RACE reads. The sample shows roughly 800,000 distinct CDR3 sequences, 20% to 30% of them seen only once. The same data also went into a second study, on T cells of mothers and their children.

The sample was blood. These receptors were taken from a boy younger than 18 in good health.

This clonotype turned up a few times. This chain uses TRBV18 with TRBJ2-7; unclear D gene. Trimming left V 2 bases short and J 3 bases short, with 11 bases between. The CDR3 sequence is 14 residues long. Germline V lookup: CDR1 KGHSH, CDR2 LQKENI. The CDR3: CASSPGTENYEQYF. In DNA, the CDR3 is TGTGCCAGCTCACCAGGTACAGAGAACTACGAGCAGTACTTC.

In its sample, this clonotype was seen once. The V and J genes are TRBV29-1 and TRBJ1-2, with 7 bases lining up with TRBD1. The junction had 4 bases not matched to a gene; V was cut back by 2 bases and J by 4 bases. The germline V gene encodes CDR1 SQVTM and CDR2 ANQGSEA. This CDR3 is built from 13 residues. In DNA form, the CDR3 reads TGCAGCGTTGAATTGGGACAGTTCTATGGCTACACCTTC. It specifies CSVELGQFYGYTF.

This clonotype was seen a few times. This chain joins TRBV15 and TRBJ2-7, with 7 bases lining up with TRBD2. Trimming cost V 1 base and J 0 bases; bases outside gene matches: 0. Looked up from germline, CDR1 is LNHNV and CDR2 is YYDKDF (reference sequence). This CDR3 has 14 amino acids. The CDR3 spells CATSRGGSSYEQYF. CDR3 sequence (DNA): TGTGCCACCAGCAGAGGCGGGAGCTCCTACGAGCAGTACTTC.

This clonotype has only a few counts. V is TRBV29-1 and J is TRBJ1-1, with unresolved D. This CDR3 is 13 amino acids long. Germline-derived CDR1 and CDR2 are SQVTM and ANQGSEA. Trimming shortened V by 3 bases and J by 7 bases, and 15 bases separated the two germline ends. The CDR3 protein is CSVEGRVSLEAFF. The CDR3 nucleotides are TGCAGCGTTGAGGGGAGAGTGAGCCTTGAAGCTTTCTTT.

V and J are TRBV6-5 and TRBJ1-1; possibly TRBD1 for D (6 bases). This CDR3 spans 13 amino acids. Per the germline V gene, CDR1 is MNHEY and CDR2 is SVGAGI. V lost 8 bases and J lost 4, with 14 bases in between. The CDR3 loop reads CASQIRQATEAFF. CDR3 bases: TGTGCCAGCCAAATTCGACAGGCCACTGAAGCTTTCTTT.

The V gene is TRBV27, the J gene TRBJ2-7, with 11 bases lining up with TRBD1. V trimming: 6 bases; J trimming: 0 bases; junction bases outside the gene matches: 4. The CDR3 consists of 15 residues. CDR1 and CDR2 from the germline V gene are MNHEY and SMNVEV (reference sequence). CDR3 loop: CASSGQGAFSYEQYF. CDR3 DNA sequence: TGTGCCAGCAGCGGACAGGGGGCCTTCTCCTACGAGCAGTACTTC.

The V and J genes are TRBV6-1 and TRBJ2-3, with a possible D match to TRBD1 (5 bases). CDR3 length: 14 residues. From germline, CDR1 is MNHNS and CDR2 SASEGT. V lost 6 bases to trimming and J lost 5 bases, with 15 bases between them. The chain's CDR3 is CASSPVEGVDTQYF. The CDR3 coding sequence is TGTGCCAGCAGCCCAGTCGAAGGGGTAGATACGCAGTATTTT.

The chain combines TRBV2 with TRBJ1-1; TRBD1 aligns across 7 bases. The ends lost 9 bases at V and 1 base at J; junction bases unmatched: 8. CDR1 and CDR2 from the germline V gene are SNHLY and FYNNEI. The CDR3 runs 14 residues. The CDR3 loop is CARGQLTSNTEAFF. The CDR3 nucleotides read TGTGCCAGGGGACAGTTAACATCGAACACTGAAGCTTTCTTT.

This clonotype was observed a few times. The chain has TRBV7-9 and TRBJ2-4; D not certain. V lost 2 bases and J lost 5, with 4 bases in between. This CDR3 spans 12 amino acids. Germline-derived CDR1 and CDR2 are SEHNR and FQNEAQ (reference sequence). In nucleotides, the CDR3 is TGTGCCAGCAGCTTAACTGAAAACATTCAGTACTTC. Residues: CASSLTENIQYF.

The chain joins TRBV29-1 to TRBJ2-1; 10 bases match TRBD2. V was pared by 4 bases and J by 4 bases, with 7 bases of the junction left unmatched. CDR1 is SQVTM and CDR2 is ANQGSEA in the germline V gene. The CDR3 runs to 15 residues. The CDR3 nucleotides read TGCAGCGTTGTAGTAGCGGGGGGCCTATACAATGAGCAGTTCTTC. Residues: CSVVVAGGLYNEQFF.

The chain links TRBV6-6 to TRBJ2-3; TRBD1 is a possible D gene (6 bases). Germline V lookup: CDR1 MNHNY, CDR2 SVGAGI (reference sequence). The V end was cut by 6 bases, the J end by 0 bases, with 13 bases between. The CDR3 loop spans 15 amino acids. The CDR3 DNA follows: TGTGCCAGCAGCATCACCGGGACAAGCACAGATACGCAGTATTTT. Encoded protein: CASSITGTSTDTQYF.

The chain combines TRBV20-1 with TRBJ1-5; 10 positions agree with TRBD1. V lost 8 bases, J lost 5 bases, and 9 bases stayed unmatched. Per germline, CDR1 DFQATT and CDR2 SNEGSKA (reference sequence). The CDR3 is 14 residues long. DNA for the CDR3: TGCAGTCCCCGCCCCGGGACAGGGGATCAGCCCCAGCATTTT. Residues: CSPRPGTGDQPQHF.

The rearrangement links TRBV6-1 to TRBJ2-7; D remains unclear. CDR1 is MNHNS, CDR2 SASEGT, per germline. CDR3 length equals 14 residues. V lost 3 bases to trimming and J lost 10 bases, with 19 bases between them. For the CDR3, the DNA is TGTGCCAGCAGTGATATCAAGGTACCCCTGGACCAGTACTTC. It yields the protein CASSDIKVPLDQYF.

This clonotype was seen a handful of times. The chain uses TRBV20-1 and TRBJ2-7; 9 bases fit TRBD1. The CDR3 has 12 amino acids. With V trimmed by 6 bases and J by 7 bases, 7 bases remained unmatched. Germline V CDR1 and CDR2: DFQATT, SNEGSKA (reference sequence). The CDR3 is CSAGTGSWEQYF. In DNA, the CDR3 is TGCAGTGCCGGGACAGGGTCGTGGGAGCAGTACTTC.

The rearrangement links TRBV3-1 to TRBJ1-1; no clear D. This CDR3 is built from 11 residues. Trimming removed 0 bases from V and 8 bases from J, with 4 bases in between. The germline CDR1 and CDR2 sequences are LGHDT and YNNKEL (reference sequence). CDR3 amino acids: CASSQDQEAFF. The CDR3 DNA is TGTGCCAGCAGCCAAGATCAAGAAGCTTTCTTT.

The chain combines TRBV11-3 with TRBJ2-4, with no clear D. From germline, CDR1 is SGHNT and CDR2 YENEEA. Trimming left V 5 bases short and J 0 bases short, with 14 bases between. The CDR3 has 16 amino acids. The CDR3 sequence is CASSVTARLAKNIQYF. As DNA, the CDR3 is TGTGCCAGCAGCGTAACAGCAAGACTAGCCAAAAACATTCAGTACTTC.

V usage is TRBV27 and J usage is TRBJ2-2; TRBD1 is a possible D gene (5 bases). V shed 3 bases and J shed 7 bases, with 12 bases lying between them. Germline loops: CDR1 MNHEY, CDR2 SMNVEV (reference sequence). The CDR3 spans 14 residues. The CDR3: CASSLGQRNGELFF. The DNA for the CDR3 is TGTGCCAGCAGTTTGGGGCAGCGAAACGGGGAGCTGTTTTTT.

The genes are TRBV7-9 and TRBJ2-4; TRBD1 matches 8 bases. This CDR3 has 16 residues. The trim removed 0 bases at V and 5 bases at J, leaving 6 bases unmatched. Germline CDR1 SEHNR, CDR2 FQNEAQ (reference sequence). CDR3 amino acids: CASSLASGQGQNIQYF. In nucleotides, the CDR3 is TGTGCCAGCAGCTTAGCTTCTGGACAGGGTCAAAACATTCAGTACTTC. Supplemented by reference TRBV7-9 and TRBJ2-4, the full variable domain reads DTGVSQNPRHKITKRGQNVTFRCDPISEHNRLYWYRQTLGQGPEFLTYFQNEAQLEKSRLLSDRFSAERPKGSFSTLEIQRTEQGDSAMYLCASSLASGQGQNIQYFGAGTRLSVL.

In its sample, this clonotype was seen a few times. The chain has TRBV4-1 and TRBJ2-7; D possibly corresponds to TRBD1 (7 bases). The CDR3 has 16 residues. CDR1 MGHRA and CDR2 YSYEKL come from the germline V gene. The V end lost 2 bases, the J end lost 5 bases, and 19 bases lay between the germline ends. The CDR3 loop is CASSQPAGQEGHEQYF. CDR3 nucleotide sequence: TGCGCCAGCAGCCAACCGGCCGGACAGGAGGGCCACGAGCAGTACTTC.

A few counts support this clonotype. The chain couples TRBV10-3 to TRBJ2-7; 8 bases are a match to TRBD1. Per the germline V gene, CDR1 is ENHRY and CDR2 is SYGVKD. The trim removed 8 bases at V and 4 bases at J, leaving 7 bases unmatched. The CDR3 sequence is 13 residues long. In DNA, the CDR3 is TGTGCCATCGGGTACAGGGGGTTATACGAGCAGTACTTC. It encodes CAIGYRGLYEQYF.